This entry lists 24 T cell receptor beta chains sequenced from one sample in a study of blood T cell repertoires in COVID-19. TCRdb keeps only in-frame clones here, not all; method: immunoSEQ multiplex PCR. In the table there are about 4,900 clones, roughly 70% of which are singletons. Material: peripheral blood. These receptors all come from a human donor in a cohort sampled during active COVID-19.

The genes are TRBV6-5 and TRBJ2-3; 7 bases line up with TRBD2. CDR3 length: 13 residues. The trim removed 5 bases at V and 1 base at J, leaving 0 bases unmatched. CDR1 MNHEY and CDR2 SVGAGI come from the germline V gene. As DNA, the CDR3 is TGTGCCAGCAGTACTAGCGGCACAGATACGCAGTATTTT. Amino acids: CASSTSGTDTQYF.

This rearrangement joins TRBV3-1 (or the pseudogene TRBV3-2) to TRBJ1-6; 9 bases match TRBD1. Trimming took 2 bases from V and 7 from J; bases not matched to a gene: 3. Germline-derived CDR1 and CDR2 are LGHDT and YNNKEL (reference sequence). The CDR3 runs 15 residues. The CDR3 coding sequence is TGTGCCAGCAGCCAACCCGGGACAGGGAATTCACCCCTCCACTTT. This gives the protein CASSQPGTGNSPLHF.

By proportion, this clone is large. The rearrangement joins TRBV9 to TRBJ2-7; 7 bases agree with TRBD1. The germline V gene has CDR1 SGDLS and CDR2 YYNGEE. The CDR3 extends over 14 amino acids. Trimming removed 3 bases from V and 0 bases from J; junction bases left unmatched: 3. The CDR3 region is CASSGRDSSYEQYF. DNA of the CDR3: TGTGCCAGCAGCGGCCGGGACAGCTCCTACGAGCAGTACTTC.

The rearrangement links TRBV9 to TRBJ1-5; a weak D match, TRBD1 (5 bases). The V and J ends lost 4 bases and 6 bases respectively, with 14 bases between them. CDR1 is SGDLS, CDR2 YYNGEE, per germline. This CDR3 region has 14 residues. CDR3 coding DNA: TGTGCCAGCAGCCAAGACTGGGGCGGTCAGCCCCAGCATTTT. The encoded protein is CASSQDWGGQPQHF.

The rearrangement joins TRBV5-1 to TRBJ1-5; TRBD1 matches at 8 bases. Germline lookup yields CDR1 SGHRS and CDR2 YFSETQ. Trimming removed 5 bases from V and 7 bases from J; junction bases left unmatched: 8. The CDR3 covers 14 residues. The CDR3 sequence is CASRQDRGVQPQHF. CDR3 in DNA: TGCGCCAGCAGACAAGACAGGGGAGTCCAGCCCCAGCATTTT.

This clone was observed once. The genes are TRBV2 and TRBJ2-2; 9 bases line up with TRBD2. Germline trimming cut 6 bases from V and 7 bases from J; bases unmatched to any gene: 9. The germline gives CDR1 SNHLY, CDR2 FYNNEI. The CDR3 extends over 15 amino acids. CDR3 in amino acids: CASRGVAGEFGELFF. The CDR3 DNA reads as TGTGCCAGCAGGGGAGTAGCGGGGGAGTTCGGGGAGCTGTTTTTT.

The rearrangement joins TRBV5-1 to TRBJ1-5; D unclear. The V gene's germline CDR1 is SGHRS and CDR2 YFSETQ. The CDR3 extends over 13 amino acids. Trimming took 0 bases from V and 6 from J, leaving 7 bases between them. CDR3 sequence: CASSLGLGQPQHF. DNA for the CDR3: TGCGCCAGCAGCTTGGGACTTGGTCAGCCCCAGCATTTT.

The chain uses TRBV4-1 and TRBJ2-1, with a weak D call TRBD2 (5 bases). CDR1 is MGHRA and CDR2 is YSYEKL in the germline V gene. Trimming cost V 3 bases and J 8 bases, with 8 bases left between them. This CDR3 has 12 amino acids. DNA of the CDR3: TGCGCCAGCAGCCACGGGATCTATGAGCAGTTCTTC. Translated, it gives CASSHGIYEQFF.

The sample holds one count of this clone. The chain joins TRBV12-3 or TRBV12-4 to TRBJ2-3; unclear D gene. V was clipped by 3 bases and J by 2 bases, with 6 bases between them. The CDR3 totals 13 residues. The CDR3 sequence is CASSFSPTDTQYF. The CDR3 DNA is TGTGCCAGCAGTTTCTCTCCCACAGATACGCAGTATTTT.

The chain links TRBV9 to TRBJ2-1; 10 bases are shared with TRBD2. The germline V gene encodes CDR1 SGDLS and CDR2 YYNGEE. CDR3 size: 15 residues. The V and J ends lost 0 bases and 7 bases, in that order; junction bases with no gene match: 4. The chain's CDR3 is CASSVVAGGQNEQFF. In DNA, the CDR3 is TGTGCCAGCAGCGTAGTAGCGGGGGGTCAGAATGAGCAGTTCTTC.

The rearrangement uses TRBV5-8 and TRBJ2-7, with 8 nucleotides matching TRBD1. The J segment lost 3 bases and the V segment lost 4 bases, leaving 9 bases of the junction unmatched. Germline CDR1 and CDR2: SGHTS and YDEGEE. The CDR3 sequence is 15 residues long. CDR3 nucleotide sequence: TGTGCCAGCAGCGAAAGGACAGGGAGGAGCTACGAGCAGTACTTC. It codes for CASSERTGRSYEQYF.

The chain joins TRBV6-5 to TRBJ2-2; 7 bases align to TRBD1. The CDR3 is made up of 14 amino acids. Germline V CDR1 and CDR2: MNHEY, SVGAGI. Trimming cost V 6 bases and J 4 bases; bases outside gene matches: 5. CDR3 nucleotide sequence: TGTGCCAGCAGCACCCACAGGGGCACCGGGGAGCTGTTTTTT. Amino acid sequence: CASSTHRGTGELFF.

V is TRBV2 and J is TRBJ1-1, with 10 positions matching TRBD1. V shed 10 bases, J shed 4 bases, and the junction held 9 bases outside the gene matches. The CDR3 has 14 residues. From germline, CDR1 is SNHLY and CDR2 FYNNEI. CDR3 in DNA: TGTGCCACCTGGACAGGGGGGTTAATCACTGAAGCTTTCTTT. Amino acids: CATWTGGLITEAFF.

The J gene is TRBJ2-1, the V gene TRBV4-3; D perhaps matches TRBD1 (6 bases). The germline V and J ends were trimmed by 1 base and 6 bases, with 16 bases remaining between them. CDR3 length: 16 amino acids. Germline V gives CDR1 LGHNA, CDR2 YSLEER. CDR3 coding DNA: TGCGCCAGCAGCCAAGTATCTGGGACACAATCCAATGAGCAGTTCTTC. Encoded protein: CASSQVSGTQSNEQFF.

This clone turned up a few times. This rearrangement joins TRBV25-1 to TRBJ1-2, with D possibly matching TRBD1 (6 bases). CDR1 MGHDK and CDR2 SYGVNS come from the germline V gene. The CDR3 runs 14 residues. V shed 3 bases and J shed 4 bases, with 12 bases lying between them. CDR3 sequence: CASSERGQLYGYTF. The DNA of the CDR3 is TGTGCCAGCAGTGAGCGGGGGCAACTCTATGGCTACACCTTC.

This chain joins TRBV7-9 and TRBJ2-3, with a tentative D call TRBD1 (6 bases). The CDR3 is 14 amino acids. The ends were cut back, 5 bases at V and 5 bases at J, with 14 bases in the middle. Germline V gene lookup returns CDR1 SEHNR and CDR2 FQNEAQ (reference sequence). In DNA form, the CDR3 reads TGTGCCAGCAGCCACGACAGGTGGAGAGATACGCAGTATTTT. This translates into CASSHDRWRDTQYF.

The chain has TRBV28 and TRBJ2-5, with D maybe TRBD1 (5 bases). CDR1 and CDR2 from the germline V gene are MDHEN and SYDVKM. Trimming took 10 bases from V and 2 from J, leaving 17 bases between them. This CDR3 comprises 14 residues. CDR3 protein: CATLDWQGQETQYF. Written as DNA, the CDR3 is TGTGCCACCCTCGATTGGCAGGGTCAAGAGACCCAGTACTTC.

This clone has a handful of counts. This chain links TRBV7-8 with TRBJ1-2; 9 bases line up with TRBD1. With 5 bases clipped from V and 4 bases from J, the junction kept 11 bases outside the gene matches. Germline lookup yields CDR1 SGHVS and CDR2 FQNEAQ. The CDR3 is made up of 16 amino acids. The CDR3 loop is CASSPHPRDRVYGYTF. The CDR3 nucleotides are TGTGCCAGCAGCCCCCACCCCCGGGACAGGGTCTATGGCTACACCTTC.

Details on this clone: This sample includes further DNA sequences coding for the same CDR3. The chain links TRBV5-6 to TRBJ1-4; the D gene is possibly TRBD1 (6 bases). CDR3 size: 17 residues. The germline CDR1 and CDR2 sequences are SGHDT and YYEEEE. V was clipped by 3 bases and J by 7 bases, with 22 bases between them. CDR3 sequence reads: CASSYYTGRPASEKLFF. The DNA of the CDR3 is TGTGCCAGCAGCTACTATACAGGGAGACCGGCTTCTGAAAAACTGTTTTTT. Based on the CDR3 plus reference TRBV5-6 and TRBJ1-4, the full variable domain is DAGVTQSPTHLIKTRGQQVTLRCSPKSGHDTVSWYQQALGQGPQFIFQYYEEEERQRGNFPDRFSGHQFPNYSSELNVNALLLGDSALYLCASSYYTGRPASEKLFFGSGTQLSVL.

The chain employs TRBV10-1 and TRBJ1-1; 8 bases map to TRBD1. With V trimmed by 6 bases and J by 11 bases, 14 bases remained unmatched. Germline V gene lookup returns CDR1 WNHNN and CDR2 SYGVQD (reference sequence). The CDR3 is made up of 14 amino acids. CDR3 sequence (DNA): TGCGCCAGCAGACACGGGACAGGAGGGTCAGGGGCTTTCTTT. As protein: CASRHGTGGSGAFF.

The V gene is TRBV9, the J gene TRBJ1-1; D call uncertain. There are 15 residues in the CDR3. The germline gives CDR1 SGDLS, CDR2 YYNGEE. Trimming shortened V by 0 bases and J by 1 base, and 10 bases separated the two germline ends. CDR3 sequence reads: CASSVDMGPNTEAFF. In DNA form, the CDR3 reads TGTGCCAGCAGCGTAGATATGGGCCCGAACACTGAAGCTTTCTTT.

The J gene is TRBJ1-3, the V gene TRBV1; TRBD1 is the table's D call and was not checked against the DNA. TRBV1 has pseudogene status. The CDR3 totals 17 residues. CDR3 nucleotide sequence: TGCACCAGCGGCAGGGACAGGGTTCCTTTCTCTGGAAACACCATATATTTT. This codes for CTSGRDRVPFSGNTIYF.

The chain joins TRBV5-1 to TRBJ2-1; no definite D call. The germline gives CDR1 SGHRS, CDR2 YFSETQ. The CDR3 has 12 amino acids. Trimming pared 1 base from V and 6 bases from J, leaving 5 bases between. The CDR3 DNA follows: TGCGCCAGCAGCTTGATGAGCAATGAGCAGTTCTTC. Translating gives CASSLMSNEQFF.

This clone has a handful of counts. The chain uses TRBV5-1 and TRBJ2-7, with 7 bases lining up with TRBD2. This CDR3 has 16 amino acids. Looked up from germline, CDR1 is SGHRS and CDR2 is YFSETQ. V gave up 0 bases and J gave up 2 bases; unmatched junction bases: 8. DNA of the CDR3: TGCGCCAGCAGCTTGGGAGCTAGCGGTATTACCTACGAGCAGTACTTC. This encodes CASSLGASGITYEQYF.